This T cell receptor beta chain was identified during a study of T-cell reconstitution after alpha-beta-depleted transplantation in children. V trimming: 10 bases; J trimming: 5 bases; junction bases outside the gene matches: 13. Germline lookup yields CDR1 SGHTA and CDR2 FQGNSA. The CDR3 runs to 15 residues. Construction of the TCRbeta library involved unique molecular identifiers. MiXCR, run by TCRdb on the PCR reads, gives a single entry per CDR3 protein. This table has 350,000 to 450,000 distinct CDR3 sequences, around 21% appearing once. The specimen comprised PBMCs from the stem cell graft donor, sampled from the stem cell graft. The V gene is TRBV7-2, the J gene TRBJ2-2; 7 positions match TRBD2. The sequence was collected from a human donor who donated a stem cell graft to a child with acute myeloid leukemia. CDR3 in amino acids: CAKEDGGYDTGELFF. CDR3 DNA sequence: TGTGCCAAGGAGGACGGGGGGTATGATACCGGGGAGCTGTTTTTT.